This T cell receptor beta chain comes out of a study of shared clonotypes between healthy human individuals. Generated by immunoSEQ multiplex PCR, the TCRdb table keeps only in-frame clones and is missing some. The table lists about 380,000 clones, around 96% of them singletons. The germline gives CDR1 LGHNA, CDR2 YNFKEQ. The CDR3 has 13 residues. V lost 0 bases to trimming and J lost 9 bases, with 6 bases between them. This clonotype was sampled from a man aged 30 to 39 in good health. J is TRBJ1-6 and V is TRBV4-2; possibly TRBD1 for D (6 bases). The sample taken for sequencing was memory CD8+ T cells sorted from blood. Subset meaning: CD45RO+ cells pooled with CCR7-negative TemRA cells. The CDR3 here is CASSQDRGSPLHF. The CDR3 DNA reads TGTGCCAGCAGCCAAGACAGGGGTTCACCCCTCCACTTT.